Listed below are T cell receptor beta chains from one sample, sequenced in a study of CD8 T cells in ankylosing spondylitis. TCRdb redid the calling of the 5' RACE reads with MiXCR, one entry per CDR3 protein. The sample includes fewer than 500,000 distinct CDR3 sequences, approximately 20% of them seen just once. The specimen was blood, either unsorted or a sorted T cell fraction (not recorded which). These TCRs come from a male donor with ankylosing spondylitis. CDR3s include the opening cysteine and the closing phenylalanine or tryptophan. A D gene is named only where the DNA matches it firmly. A row's size may be missing; if present it is once, few, many or a size class.

j_gene	d_gene	abundance	v_gene	CDR3nt	CDR3aa
TRBJ1-4	TRBD1	few	TRBV24-1	TGTGCCACCAGTGATTCCAGGGGGCGGATCGGTGAAAAACTGTTTTTT	CATSDSRGRIGEKLFF
TRBJ2-2	-	-	TRBV7-7	TGTGCTAGCAGCTTAATGGGCTACGGCACCGGGGAGCTGTTTTTT	CASSLMGYGTGELFF
TRBJ2-7	TRBD1	many	TRBV7-8	TGTGCCAGCAGCTTAGCGCGGGACAGGCCCTACGAGCAGTACTTC	CASSLARDRPYEQYF
TRBJ2-1	-	-	TRBV7-2	TGTGCCAGCAAGACGACGGCAAACTCCTACAATGAGCAGTTCTTC	CASKTTANSYNEQFF
TRBJ2-3	-	few	TRBV24-1	TGTGCCACCGCCGGAGACCGAGGTACAGATACGCAGTATTTT	CATAGDRGTDTQYF
TRBJ2-3	TRBD2	-	TRBV15	TGTGCCACCAGCAGAGTAGCGGGAGGGCCCACAGATACGCAGTATTTT	CATSRVAGGPTDTQYF
TRBJ2-5	TRBD2	-	TRBV20-1	TGCAGTGCTAGAGGAGGCGCCGGGACTAGCGGATGGTACTTC	CSARGGAGTSGWYF
TRBJ2-7	-	many	TRBV6-2/TRBV6-3	TGTGCCAGCAGCAACCTCGGACGCGAAAACGCCTTC	CASSNLGRENAF
TRBJ1-5	-	-	TRBV5-1	TGCGCCAGCAGCCCAACCCCCGATCAGCCCCAGCATTTT	CASSPTPDQPQHF
TRBJ2-3	-	-	TRBV5-5	TGTGCCAGCAGCGGCAGGTACACAGATACGCAGTATTTT	CASSGRYTDTQYF
TRBJ2-6	-	-	TRBV30	TGTGCCTCCAGACTGTACCCTGGGGCCAACGTCCTGACTTTC	CASRLYPGANVLTF
TRBJ2-3	TRBD2	few	TRBV5-1	TGCGCCAGCAGCTTGGAGACTAGCAATACAGATACGCAGTATTTT	CASSLETSNTDTQYF
TRBJ1-1	-	-	TRBV29-1	TGCAGCGTTGACCAGGGCGGCACTGAAGCTTTCTTT	CSVDQGGTEAFF
TRBJ2-5	TRBD1	few	TRBV29-1	TGCAGCGTTGAAGATAGGGGGCGCGGGGAGACCCAGTACTTC	CSVEDRGRGETQYF
TRBJ2-7	-	-	TRBV25-1	TGTGCCAGCAGTGAATTGGCAGGCCCCTACGAGCAGTACTTC	CASSELAGPYEQYF
TRBJ2-7	-	-	TRBV6-6	TGTGCCAGCGGACGCCTGGAAACCTACGAGCAGTACTTC	CASGRLETYEQYF
TRBJ2-5	-	-	TRBV29-1	TGCAGCCTCACGGGGACTGCGGGGACCCAGTACTTC	CSLTGTAGTQYF
TRBJ2-7	-	-	TRBV7-8	TGTGCCAGCAGCTTACGCCCGGCCGGGGCTTCCTACGAGCAGTACTTC	CASSLRPAGASYEQYF
TRBJ1-2	-	-	TRBV9	TGTGCCAGCAGCGTAGTGGGGGGCAGCGGCTACACCTTC	CASSVVGGSGYTF
TRBJ2-2	-	many	TRBV7-2	TGTGCCAGCAGCTTAACTGGGTTTGCGACCACCGGGGAGCTGTTTTTT	CASSLTGFATTGELFF
TRBJ1-1	-	-	TRBV3-1	TGTGCCAGCAGCCAAGACCAAGGTGGGTGGCTGAACACTGAAGCTTTCTTT	CASSQDQGGWLNTEAFF
TRBJ1-1	-	many	TRBV27	TGTGCCAGCAGTCTCGTTTGGAACACTGAAGCTTTCTTT	CASSLVWNTEAFF
TRBJ2-3	-	-	TRBV5-1	TGCGCCAGCAGCCCTAGGTTCCTCACAGATACGCAGTATTTT	CASSPRFLTDTQYF
TRBJ2-1	-	few	TRBV28	TGTGCCAGCAGTTTAGCCGACTTCCAGGGCAATGAGCAGTTCTTC	CASSLADFQGNEQFF
TRBJ2-1	TRBD2	-	TRBV12-3/TRBV12-4	TGTGCCAGCAGTTTAGGGGGCGGGAGGGCCTCCTACAATGAGCAGTTCTTC	CASSLGGGRASYNEQFF
TRBJ2-3	-	-	TRBV11-3	TGTGGCCCGGGCATTAGCACAGATACGCAGTATTTT	CGPGISTDTQYF
TRBJ1-5	TRBD1	once	TRBV5-5	TGTGCCAGCAGCTCCATGGGACAGGGCCCTAATCAGCCCCAGCATTTT	CASSSMGQGPNQPQHF
TRBJ1-5	-	many	TRBV7-3	TGTGCCAGCAGCTTACACCGGGTTAGCAATCAGCCCCAGCATTTT	CASSLHRVSNQPQHF
TRBJ2-3	-	-	TRBV3-1	TGTGCCAGCAGCCAAACCAGGGTGGCAGATACGCAGTATTTT	CASSQTRVADTQYF
TRBJ1-2	-	-	TRBV18	TGTGCCAGCTCACCGACCCCGGCCTATGGCTACACCTTC	CASSPTPAYGYTF
TRBJ1-3	-	few	TRBV7-6	TGTGCCAGCAGCTTAGCCCCCCGGAGCTCTGGAAACACCATATATTTT	CASSLAPRSSGNTIYF
TRBJ2-7	-	-	TRBV20-1	TGCAGTGCTATGGCGGGCTCCTACGAGCAGTACTTC	CSAMAGSYEQYF
TRBJ2-1	TRBD1	-	TRBV7-2	TGTGCCAGCAGCTTAGCGGGACAGATTTTCACTGAGCAGTTCTTC	CASSLAGQIFTEQFF
TRBJ2-2	-	-	TRBV10-3	TGTGCCATCAGCTTTTCCCCCCTAAGCGAGGGCACCGGGGAGCTGTTTTTT	CAISFSPLSEGTGELFF
TRBJ2-7	-	-	TRBV9	TGTGCCAGCAGCGTAGGGCAACTCTCCTACGAGCAGTACTTC	CASSVGQLSYEQYF
TRBJ1-5	-	many	TRBV12-3/TRBV12-4	TGTGCCAGCAGTTTCCAAGGGTTTCAGCCCCAGCATTTT	CASSFQGFQPQHF
TRBJ1-5	-	few	TRBV29-1	TGCAGCGTTGATTCTGGGGGTAGCAATCAGCCCCAGCATTTT	CSVDSGGSNQPQHF
TRBJ2-7	-	-	TRBV28	TGTGCCAGCAGTTTTCGGGACACTCCCTACGAGCAGTACTTC	CASSFRDTPYEQYF
TRBJ2-7	TRBD2	-	TRBV5-1	TGCGCCAGCAGCCCGAATGGCGGGAGTATTTACGAGCAGTACTTC	CASSPNGGSIYEQYF
TRBJ2-7	TRBD2	once	TRBV14	TGTGCCAGCAGCCAAGGGTCTGGACTAGCGTTCTCCTACGAGCAGTACTTC	CASSQGSGLAFSYEQYF
TRBJ1-3	-	few	TRBV7-8	TGTGCCAGCATCGGAGACTCTGGAAACACCATATATTTT	CASIGDSGNTIYF
TRBJ2-7	-	few	TRBV6-6	TGTGCCACTACAGGGTCGGACCGCTACGAGCAGTACTTC	CATTGSDRYEQYF
TRBJ2-3	-	-	TRBV6-1	TGTGCCAGTTGGAGGGGCGCGTCCACAGATACGCAGTATTTT	CASWRGASTDTQYF
TRBJ2-2	TRBD1	many	TRBV5-1	TGCGCCAGCAGCCCGGACAGGGTCACCGGGGAGCTGTTTTTT	CASSPDRVTGELFF
TRBJ2-7	-	few	TRBV28	TGTGCCAGCACCGTCGAGGGGGTCTCCTACGAGCAGTACTTC	CASTVEGVSYEQYF